This T cell receptor (beta chain) was sequenced for a study of blood T cell repertoires in COVID-19. As for the study in general: Italy, Spain and the United States were the sources of the convalescent and acute COVID-19 samples. Sources were T cells, B-cell-depleted T cells, or PBMCs; the material itself was cDNA or gDNA.

The repertoire was sequenced with immunoSEQ multiplex PCR; TCRdb's copy has only in-frame clones and lacks some. Of a few hundred thousand clones detected, approximately 90% appear once; the ten largest clones hold approximately 2%. The J segment lost 8 bases and the V segment lost 7 bases, leaving 8 bases of the junction unmatched. From germline, CDR1 is MNHEY and CDR2 SVGAGI. CDR3 size: 14 residues. The rearrangement joins TRBV6-5 to TRBJ2-1, with 10 bases identical to TRBD2. The sample was peripheral blood. The receptor's source is a man aged 18 to 30 with active or convalescent COVID-19. In DNA, the CDR3 is TGTGCCAGCACCCAAGGGGGACTAGCGCATGAGCAGTTCTTC. This translates into CASTQGGLAHEQFF.